Each of the 14 T cell receptor beta chains below was sequenced from the same sample in a study of cytomegalovirus exposure and HLA in healthy donors. The PCR ran on 60 Vbeta and 13 Jbeta primers. TCRdb keeps only in-frame clones here, not all; method: immunoSEQ multiplex PCR. Altogether 100,000 to 150,000 clones are present, 77% being singletons, with the ten largest covering roughly 3.9%. What was sequenced was PBMCs. Every receptor here comes from a male donor in good health and CMV-seropositive.

This chain joins TRBV5-1 and TRBJ2-1; 8 bases fit TRBD2. Looked up from germline, CDR1 is SGHRS and CDR2 is YFSETQ. J lost 6 bases, V lost 1 base, and 6 bases had no gene match. The CDR3 is 15 residues long. CDR3 loop: CASSLQPGLVNEQFF. CDR3 DNA: TGCGCCAGCAGCTTGCAACCGGGACTAGTCAATGAGCAGTTCTTC.

The chain carries TRBV5-4 and TRBJ2-4, with 9 positions matching TRBD1. The germline gives CDR1 SGHNT, CDR2 YYREEE (reference sequence). This CDR3 is 15 amino acids long. The V and J ends lost 4 bases and 6 bases, in that order; junction bases with no gene match: 8. Here the CDR3 DNA reads TGTGCCAGCAGCCTTGGACAGGGGTTTAGAAACATTCAGTACTTC. Translation: CASSLGQGFRNIQYF.

The chain recombines TRBV7-9 with TRBJ2-5, with D possibly matching TRBD1 (5 bases). The CDR3 totals 14 residues. The V end was cut by 0 bases, the J end by 5 bases, with 10 bases between. CDR1 and CDR2 from the germline V gene are SEHNR and FQNEAQ (reference sequence). The CDR3 is CASSLAAGPETQYF. Here the CDR3 DNA reads TGTGCCAGCAGCTTAGCGGCAGGGCCGGAGACCCAGTACTTC.

The J gene is TRBJ1-5, the V gene TRBV5-1; TRBD1 matches 7 bases. Germline V lookup: CDR1 SGHRS, CDR2 YFSETQ. The CDR3 is 13 amino acids. Unmatched junction bases numbered 6, after V lost 5 bases and J lost 7 bases. CDR3 residues: CASSAGGEQPQHF. The CDR3 DNA reads as TGCGCCAGCAGTGCAGGGGGAGAGCAGCCCCAGCATTTT. The full variable domain, in which reference TRBV5-1 and TRBJ1-5 provide the parts outside the CDR3, is KAGVTQTPRYLIKTRGQQVTLSCSPISGHRSVSWYQQTPGQGLQFLFEYFSETQRNKGNFPGRFSGRQFSNSRSEMNVSTLELGDSALYLCASSAGGEQPQHFGDGTRLSIL.

The chain recombines TRBV6-1 with TRBJ1-5, with 8 positions matching TRBD1. The CDR3 consists of 13 residues. V shed 7 bases, J shed 10 bases, and the junction held 9 bases outside the gene matches. Germline CDR1 MNHNS, CDR2 SASEGT. In DNA form, the CDR3 reads TGTGCCAGCAACGGACAGGGCGTAGGACCCCAGCATTTT. Translated, it gives CASNGQGVGPQHF.

The chain joins TRBV18 to TRBJ2-7, with 8 positions matching TRBD1. This CDR3 region has 15 residues. The ends lost 4 bases at V and 5 bases at J; junction bases unmatched: 10. Germline lookup yields CDR1 KGHSH and CDR2 LQKENI. CDR3 DNA sequence: TGTGCCAGCTCACTGGGCGCAGGGGGCCTCAACGAGCAGTACTTC. As protein: CASSLGAGGLNEQYF. Variable domain in full (rest from reference TRBV18 and TRBJ2-7): NAGVMQNPRHLVRRRGQEARLRCSPMKGHSHVYWYRQLPEEGLKFMVYLQKENIIDESGMPKERFSAEFPKEGPSILRIQQVVRGDSAAYFCASSLGAGGLNEQYFGPGTRLTVT.

This sequence joins TRBV28 and TRBJ1-1; D unresolved. V lost 2 bases and J lost 5, with 6 bases in between. Germline V gene lookup returns CDR1 MDHEN and CDR2 SYDVKM. This CDR3 is built from 12 residues. CDR3 nucleotide sequence: TGTGCCAGCAGTTTAGAGAGTACTGAAGCTTTCTTT. It specifies CASSLESTEAFF.

This sequence joins TRBV7-9 and TRBJ1-1; D unresolved. This CDR3 is built from 15 residues. The V end lost 3 bases, the J end lost 4 bases, and 15 bases lay between the germline ends. From germline, CDR1 is SEHNR and CDR2 FQNEAQ (reference sequence). CDR3 in DNA: TGTGCCAGCAGCTTTAGAGGGAATCTGGGCACTGAAGCTTTCTTT. Translated, it gives CASSFRGNLGTEAFF.

CDR3: CASSFRDRRGNTEAFF. The CDR3 nucleotides are TGTGCCAGCAGTTTCCGGGACAGGCGAGGGAACACTGAAGCTTTCTTT. V gene TRBV28 combines with J gene TRBJ1-1; 8 bases agree with TRBD1. CDR3 size: 16 residues. Germline assignment: CDR1 MDHEN and CDR2 SYDVKM. V shed 3 bases and J 1 base; nucleotides not matched to a gene: 7.

The chain has TRBV25-1 and TRBJ2-1; TRBD2 aligns across 7 bases. V trimming: 3 bases; J trimming: 4 bases; junction bases outside the gene matches: 6. Germline CDR1 MGHDK, CDR2 SYGVNS. This CDR3 contains 15 residues. The CDR3 sequence: CASSDVSSGYNEQFF. The CDR3 bases are TGTGCCAGCAGTGATGTGTCTAGCGGATACAATGAGCAGTTCTTC.

The rearrangement links TRBV5-1 to TRBJ2-5; D is ambiguous. This CDR3 is built from 15 residues. V was clipped by 0 bases and J by 7 bases, with 16 bases between them. Germline lookup yields CDR1 SGHRS and CDR2 YFSETQ. CDR3 in DNA: TGCGCCAGCAGCTTGGCCCCCCCTGACGCGGCGACCCAGTACTTC. Translated: CASSLAPPDAATQYF.

The genes are TRBV12-2 and TRBJ1-1; the table assigns TRBD1, which was not confirmed against the DNA. TRBV12-2 is recorded as a pseudogene. The CDR3 length is 16 residues. The CDR3: CASRVNRGTKNTEAFF. CDR3 in DNA: TGTGCAAGTCGCGTTAACAGGGGCACTAAGAACACTGAAGCTTTCTTT.

The J gene is TRBJ1-6, the V gene TRBV25-1, with 7 bases fitting TRBD1. The CDR3 consists of 15 residues. The V segment lost 4 bases and the J segment 6 bases; nucleotides outside the gene matches: 6. CDR1 MGHDK and CDR2 SYGVNS come from the germline V gene. This CDR3 reads CASSATQGINSPLHF. CDR3 sequence (DNA): TGTGCCAGCAGTGCCACACAGGGGATTAATTCACCCCTCCACTTT.

V and J are TRBV5-1 and TRBJ2-7, with D possibly being TRBD1 (6 bases). Germline values: CDR1 SGHRS, CDR2 YFSETQ. The CDR3 spans 14 residues. Trimming left V 1 base short and J 5 bases short, with 13 bases between. The CDR3 reads CASSLTGTLNEQYF. The CDR3, as DNA: TGCGCCAGCAGCTTGACAGGGACCTTGAACGAGCAGTACTTC.